This TCR beta chain was found in a study of T cell responses to AZD1222 COVID-19 vaccine. Trimming took 5 bases from V and 3 from J, leaving 17 bases between them. CDR3 length: 16 amino acids. Germline loops: CDR1 LNHDA, CDR2 SQIVND (reference sequence). Whole-study results and caveats: Repertoire collection took place solely once the T cell response had peaked. White British people made up most donors, females outnumbered males, and clonal diversity was possibly underestimated. Along spike, vaccine-associated CD4 TCRs were found throughout, with dominance at 160-218 and 743-854.

Only in-frame clones appear in the TCRdb table, and some are missing; sequencing was by immunoSEQ multiplex PCR. Found here are 100,000 to 150,000 clones, roughly 91% of them singletons; the top ten hold more than 1%. About this clone itself: Its antigen is still unknown.

Pooling of second doses given at about 4 or about 12 weeks was done. The sequenced sample was peripheral blood, obtained 28 days after the second AZD1222 dose. This chain connects TRBV19 to TRBJ2-4; D may be TRBD2 (5 bases). The source is an adult who received the AZD1222 COVID-19 vaccine. In DNA, the CDR3 is TGTGCCAGTAGTTCTAGCCCAATCGATAGCAAAAACATTCAGTACTTC. Amino acid sequence: CASSSSPIDSKNIQYF.